This TCR beta chain is drawn from a study of vaccination and CD4 T cells after COVID-19. Across the whole study: Cells were stimulated with overlapping spike peptides from SARS-CoV-2, HCoV-NL63, HCoV-OC43 and HCoV-229E.

Germline-derived CDR1 and CDR2 are MNHEY and SMNVEV (reference sequence). V gave up 5 bases and J gave up 1 base, with 17 bases separating them. This CDR3 is built from 16 residues. Documented treatment: approximately nine-day PBMC culture with coronavirus spike peptide pools or control peptides (ViraFEST assay). Peptide-pool expansion of antigen-specific T cells preceded TCR sequencing in ViraFEST. Cultured CD4+ T cell DNA was sequenced using the Oncomine TCR Beta short-read assay. MiXCR, run by TCRdb on the PCR reads, gives a single entry per CDR3 protein. Among 20,000 to 25,000 distinct CDR3 sequences listed, about 59% were seen once. Turning to this clonotype: Its antigen is not identified.

The genes are TRBV27 and TRBJ1-1; perhaps TRBD1 as D (6 bases). What was sequenced was CD4+ T cells from blood, cultured in vitro. The receptor's source is a human donor who had recovered from COVID-19. CDR3: CASSPYSGTKNTEAFF. The CDR3 coding sequence is TGTGCCAGCAGTCCATACTCCGGGACAAAGAACACTGAAGCTTTCTTT.